This note documents a single T cell receptor beta chain sequence. Its matching antigen is unknown. The immunoSEQ assay amplified TCRB CDR3 from up to roughly 2 ug DNA. Method: immunoSEQ multiplex PCR; TCRdb's copy keeps in-frame clones and lacks some. The table has around 97,000 clones, roughly 76% seen once; the top ten hold approximately 12%. The sample originates from a study of glioma-infiltrating T cells after dendritic cell vaccination. The overall study: Patients had newly diagnosed or recurrent glioblastoma and received dendritic cell vaccines.

PBMC were collected before vaccination, two weeks after the third vaccination, and at progression. General study results and limits: Longer survival after dendritic cell vaccination followed higher pretreatment TIL content.

The material sequenced was blood, taken before dendritic cell vaccination. The origin of this receptor is a human donor with glioblastoma.

CDR3 nucleotides: TGCGCCAGCAGCCAACGAATTGCACTTCAGGGGGATGGCGGGGAGCTGTTTTTT. Encoded protein: CASSQRIALQGDGGELFF. The chain couples TRBV4-1 to TRBJ2-2; the match to TRBD1 covers 7 bases. Per the germline V gene, CDR1 is MGHRA and CDR2 is YSYEKL. V dropped 2 bases and J dropped 7; count of bases not matched to a gene: 16. The CDR3 runs 18 residues.